A single sample is the source of the 5 T cell receptor beta chains below, sequenced in a study of graft-versus-host responses after intestinal transplantation. These receptors' antigens are unknown. Clones were read by immunoSEQ multiplex PCR, and TCRdb kept only the in-frame ones, dropping some. The sample includes over 100,000 clones, over 80% of them seen just once. The sample was unstimulated CD4+ T cells sorted from spleen or lymph node cells, taken before intestinal transplant. The receptors here all came from a human donor who received an intestinal transplant.

The chain is built from TRBV30 and TRBJ1-4; a weak D match, TRBD1 (6 bases). CDR3 length equals 15 residues. Trimming removed 1 base from V and 7 bases from J, with 16 bases in between. The germline V gene encodes CDR1 GTSNPN and CDR2 SVGIG (reference sequence). The CDR3 here is CAWSGGAGVSEKLFF. The CDR3 nucleotides read TGTGCCTGGAGTGGAGGGGCAGGGGTATCTGAAAAACTGTTTTTT.

V usage is TRBV6-5 and J usage is TRBJ1-2, with TRBD1 matching over 7 bases. V lost 5 bases, J lost 5 bases, and 5 bases stayed unmatched. The CDR3 consists of 13 residues. Germline assignment: CDR1 MNHEY and CDR2 SVGAGI. This chain's CDR3 is CASSHRDSYGYTF. CDR3 nucleotides: TGTGCCAGCAGTCACCGGGACAGTTATGGCTACACCTTC.

The sample holds a few counts of this clone. Other DNA sequences in this specimen translate into the identical CDR3. This rearrangement joins TRBV18 to TRBJ2-5; D unclear. Trimming stripped 2 bases from V and 0 bases from J, with 4 bases between. CDR1 and CDR2 (germline): KGHSH, LQKENI. This CDR3 has 13 residues. CDR3 bases: TGTGCCAGCTCACCAGGTCACCAAGAGACCCAGTACTTC. It translates to CASSPGHQETQYF. The variable domain in full, with the rest retrieved from reference TRBV18 and TRBJ2-5, is NAGVMQNPRHLVRRRGQEARLRCSPMKGHSHVYWYRQLPEEGLKFMVYLQKENIIDESGMPKERFSAEFPKEGPSILRIQQVVRGDSAAYFCASSPGHQETQYFGPGTRLLVL.

V is TRBV11-3 and J is TRBJ2-3, with 9 positions matching TRBD2. CDR1 and CDR2 from the germline V gene are SGHNT and YENEEA. The CDR3 consists of 15 residues. V shed 1 base and J 2 bases; nucleotides not matched to a gene: 1. CDR3 coding DNA: TGTGCCAGCAGCTTAGGACTAGCGGACACAGATACGCAGTATTTT. Encoded protein: CASSLGLADTDTQYF.

This chain links TRBV5-1 with TRBJ2-1; the match to TRBD2 covers 10 bases. Germline V gene data show CDR1 as SGHRS and CDR2 as YFSETQ. The V and J ends lost 4 bases and 2 bases, in that order; junction bases with no gene match: 3. The CDR3 loop spans 15 amino acids. The CDR3 reads CASSPGTSAYNEQFF. The CDR3 DNA sequence: TGCGCCAGCAGCCCGGGGACTAGCGCCTACAATGAGCAGTTCTTC.